This T cell receptor beta chain derives from a study of shared T cell receptors in the human thymus. The protocol was immunoSEQ multiplex PCR, while the TCRdb copy is restricted to in-frame clones and leaves out a portion. The sample comprises fewer than 700,000 clones, more than 75% of which are singletons, and about 0.01% rests with the top ten. The same sample was also used in a study of human thymus T cells. That source notes: The donors were infants in Finland with congenital heart defects, otherwise immunologically healthy. The study used thymus tissue resected during corrective heart surgery. Thymic and blood repertoires seemed to favor certain V and J genes. What related research reported was that thymic repertoires overlapped highly among unrelated individuals.

The TCR comes from a boy under three years old with a congenital heart defect. Material for sequencing was thymocytes.

CDR3 amino acids: CASSRGGRRGTEAFF. CDR3 coding DNA: TGTGCCAGCAGCCGGGGGGGACGCAGGGGGACTGAAGCTTTCTTT. This chain uses TRBV7-2 with TRBJ1-1; 7 nucleotides match TRBD1. CDR1 SGHTA and CDR2 FQGNSA come from the germline V gene. This CDR3 has 15 amino acids. Losses at the gene ends were 5 bases for V and 5 bases for J; bases not matched to a gene: 11.